Listed below are T cell receptor beta chains from one sample, sequenced in a study of shared clonotypes between healthy human individuals. Measured with immunoSEQ multiplex PCR; TCRdb has only the in-frame clones, and not every one. The sample consists of about 2.2 million clones, approximately 94% of them appearing once. What was sequenced was naive CD8+ T cells from PBMCs. These receptors all come from a man aged 18 to 35 in good health. Some clones in this sample may be carry-over from other donors' samples. CDR3s include the opening cysteine and the closing phenylalanine or tryptophan. A D gene is named only where the DNA matches it firmly.

j_call: TRBJ2-7
d_call: TRBD1
v_call: TRBV2
cdr3_nt: TGTGCCAGCAGTGGCTGGGCAGGGGGACCGTCCTACGAGCAGTACTTC
cdr3_aa: CASSGWAGGPSYEQYF

j_call: TRBJ2-5
d_call: TRBD2
v_call: TRBV9
cdr3_nt: TGTGCCAGCAGCGTAGTGGGGACTAGCGTAACAGAGACCCAGTACTTC
cdr3_aa: CASSVVGTSVTETQYF

j_call: TRBJ2-3
d_call: NA
v_call: TRBV4-1
cdr3_nt: TGCGCCAGCAGCCTATTGACAACACCCACAGATACGCAGTATTTT
cdr3_aa: CASSLLTTPTDTQYF

j_call: TRBJ2-7
d_call: NA
v_call: TRBV18
cdr3_nt: TGTGCCAGCTCACCGACAGGTAGGAGCTCCTACGAGCAGTACTTC
cdr3_aa: CASSPTGRSSYEQYF

j_call: TRBJ1-2
d_call: NA
v_call: TRBV28
cdr3_nt: TGTGCCAGCAGTTTATTCTCAGGGGTGGGGGACTATGGCTACACCTTC
cdr3_aa: CASSLFSGVGDYGYTF

j_call: TRBJ2-7
d_call: TRBD2
v_call: TRBV2
cdr3_nt: TGTGCCAGCAATCGCAGGGAGCGGGATCCTGACTACGAGCAGTACTTC
cdr3_aa: CASNRRERDPDYEQYF

j_call: TRBJ1-5
d_call: TRBD1
v_call: TRBV2
cdr3_nt: TGTGCCAGCAGTGACCCGACAGGGGAACACAATCAGCCCCAGCATTTT
cdr3_aa: CASSDPTGEHNQPQHF

j_call: TRBJ1-1
d_call: NA
v_call: TRBV25-1
cdr3_nt: TGTGCCAGTAAAATAACAGGGACCAACACTGAAGCTTTCTTT
cdr3_aa: CASKITGTNTEAFF

j_call: TRBJ2-3
d_call: TRBD2
v_call: TRBV19
cdr3_nt: TGTGCCAGTAGTTCCCCCCGGCGGGAGGGCGCAGATACGCAGTATTTT
cdr3_aa: CASSSPRREGADTQYF

j_call: TRBJ2-7
d_call: NA
v_call: TRBV4-3
cdr3_nt: TGCGCCAGCAGCCAAGAAGATCCCTACGAGCAGTACTTC
cdr3_aa: CASSQEDPYEQYF